One and the same sample provided the 25 T cell receptor beta chains below, sequenced in a study of T cell repertoires in cytomegalovirus infection. These receptors' targets are unknown. MiXCR was run by TCRdb on the reads, yielding one entry per CDR3 protein. The sample comprises 650,000 to 900,000 distinct CDR3 sequences, under 35% of which are singletons, and approximately 14% rests with the top ten. This specimen consisted of cultured CD8+ T cells from PBMCs, obtained from culture after CMV antigen stimulation. Receptor source: a human donor in good health (CMV status not recorded). Some clones in this sample may be carry-over from other donors' samples.

The CDR3, as DNA: TGTGCCAGCAGCTTATTGCGGGGGGGTGAAGCTTTCTTT. This sequence encodes CASSLLRGGEAFF. The gene calls are TRBV7-9 and TRBJ1-1; D possibly corresponds to TRBD1 (5 bases). The CDR3 sequence is 13 residues long. Germline CDR1 is SEHNR and CDR2 is FQNEAQ (reference sequence). V was clipped by 2 bases and J by 7 bases, with 11 bases between them.

This sequence joins TRBV29-1 and TRBJ2-1; D unclear. In germline, CDR1 is SQVTM, CDR2 ANQGSEA. The CDR3 runs to 14 residues. V lost 3 bases, J lost 2 bases, and 11 bases lay in between. In DNA form, the CDR3 reads TGCAGCGTTGACGTGGGCGAGACCTACAATGAGCAGTTCTTC. Translating it yields CSVDVGETYNEQFF.

The CDR3 DNA reads as TGTGCCAGTAGTATAACAGGGGCCGGCTACGAGCAGTACTTC. Its protein is CASSITGAGYEQYF. This chain connects TRBV19 to TRBJ2-7, with TRBD1 identical over 7 bases. CDR1 is LNHDA, CDR2 SQIVND, per germline (reference sequence). This CDR3 is 14 amino acids long. Trimming took 2 bases from V and 3 from J; bases not matched to a gene: 4.

This clonotype was seen repeatedly, ten times or more. This rearrangement joins TRBV7-2 to TRBJ1-1; D gene uncertain. Per the germline V gene, CDR1 is SGHTA and CDR2 is FQGNSA. The CDR3 is 15 residues long. Deletions cut 1 base from V and 4 bases from J, with 13 bases between. The CDR3 protein is CASSLVPSLGTEAFF. The CDR3 coding sequence is TGTGCCAGCAGCTTAGTTCCCAGTTTGGGCACTGAAGCTTTCTTT.

This clonotype was detected a few times. CDR3 sequence reads: CASRRQEPQHF. The CDR3 DNA reads as TGTGCCAGCAGAAGACAGGAGCCCCAGCATTTT. The rearrangement links TRBV27 to TRBJ1-5; maybe TRBD1 (6 bases). Germline V gives CDR1 MNHEY, CDR2 SMNVEV (reference sequence). V dropped 6 bases and J dropped 8 bases, with 8 bases sitting between them. The CDR3 length is 11 residues.

This clonotype showed up just a few times. The chain employs TRBV25-1 and TRBJ1-1; TRBD1 matches 7 bases. From germline, CDR1 is MGHDK and CDR2 SYGVNS. With V trimmed by 7 bases and J by 1 base, 3 bases remained unmatched. The CDR3 has 13 residues. The CDR3 nucleotides read TGTGCCAGCAAGGACAGGAGGAACACTGAAGCTTTCTTT. Translating gives CASKDRRNTEAFF.

This clonotype was seen only a few times. The V call is TRBV6-2 or TRBV6-3, the J call TRBJ2-5, with TRBD1 identical over 7 bases. Trimming cost V 0 bases and J 5 bases; bases outside gene matches: 12. The CDR3 sequence is 17 residues long. Germline lookup yields CDR1 MNHEY and CDR2 SVGEGT. The CDR3 DNA sequence: TGTGCCAGCAGTTACTCCACGACGACAGGGAATTTCGAGACCCAGTACTTC. Translated: CASSYSTTTGNFETQYF.

In its sample, this clonotype was seen a few times. V is TRBV6-1 and J is TRBJ2-7; D might be TRBD1 or TRBD2, each matching 5 bases. CDR1 is MNHNS and CDR2 is SASEGT in the germline V gene. Deletions cut 5 bases from V and 1 base from J, with 18 bases between. CDR3 size: 16 residues. The CDR3 spells CASSLGPPGHSYEQYV. The CDR3 bases are TGTGCCAGCAGTTTGGGGCCCCCGGGGCATTCCTACGAGCAGTACGTC.

The chain carries TRBV6-5 and TRBJ2-7, with 7 bases fitting TRBD1. The CDR3 is made up of 14 amino acids. In germline, CDR1 is MNHEY, CDR2 SVGAGI. Losses at the gene ends were 0 bases for V and 4 bases for J; bases not matched to a gene: 3. CDR3 sequence reads: CASSYSPGGYEQYF. As DNA, the CDR3 is TGTGCCAGCAGTTACTCCCCAGGGGGATACGAGCAGTACTTC.

This clonotype was picked up many times. The V gene is TRBV7-9, the J gene TRBJ2-7; 7 bases are a match to TRBD1. With V trimmed by 4 bases and J by 2 bases, 5 bases remained unmatched. The CDR3 contains 14 residues. Germline lookup yields CDR1 SEHNR and CDR2 FQNEAQ (reference sequence). The CDR3 sequence is CASSYRDSPYEQYF. CDR3 sequence (DNA): TGTGCCAGCAGCTACCGGGACAGCCCCTACGAGCAGTACTTC.

This chain joins TRBV27 and TRBJ2-7; TRBD1 aligns across 7 bases. This CDR3 region has 14 residues. V lost 7 bases, J lost 2 bases, and 8 bases stayed unmatched. CDR1 and CDR2 from the germline V gene are MNHEY and SMNVEV (reference sequence). The CDR3 sequence is CASKLAGQAYEQYF. In nucleotides, the CDR3 is TGTGCCAGCAAACTCGCCGGACAGGCCTACGAGCAGTACTTC.

The J gene is TRBJ1-2, the V gene TRBV12-3 or TRBV12-4; D is undetermined. Between the trimmed V and J ends, which lost 3 bases and 1 base, there was a span of 9 bases. CDR3 length: 14 amino acids. CDR3 sequence (DNA): TGTGCCAGCAGTTTTGCGCCAGTTAACTATGGCTACACCTTC. Its protein is CASSFAPVNYGYTF.

This clonotype has more than one count but fewer than ten. The rearrangement uses TRBV19 and TRBJ2-1; D may be TRBD1 or TRBD2 (5 bases each). The CDR3 extends over 14 amino acids. Trimming removed 5 bases at V and 3 bases at J, with 11 bases between. In germline, CDR1 is LNHDA, CDR2 SQIVND (reference sequence). CDR3 region: CASSAGTDYNEQFF. The CDR3 DNA reads TGTGCCAGTAGTGCAGGGACGGACTACAATGAGCAGTTCTTC.

This clonotype has only a few counts. The chain employs TRBV5-8 and TRBJ2-1; D unresolved. Trimming removed 0 bases at V and 0 bases at J, with 10 bases between. Germline V lookup: CDR1 SGHTS, CDR2 YDEGEE. The CDR3 length is 16 residues. The CDR3 loop is CASSLGGRRSYNEQFF. The CDR3 region has the DNA TGTGCCAGCAGCTTGGGGGGTCGGCGCTCCTACAATGAGCAGTTCTTC.

There are a few counts of this clonotype. The V gene is TRBV27, the J gene TRBJ1-2; perhaps TRBD1 as D (6 bases). Germline assignment: CDR1 MNHEY and CDR2 SMNVEV (reference sequence). CDR3 size: 15 residues. Trimming removed 3 bases from V and 6 bases from J, with 17 bases in between. CDR3: CASSLGGAGAHGYTF. The CDR3 nucleotides read TGTGCCAGCAGTTTGGGGGGAGCAGGGGCTCATGGCTACACCTTC.

Comments on this clonotype: This may come from a read error, since a much larger clone is one base off. The V gene is TRBV7-9, the J gene TRBJ1-2; no clear D gene. CDR1 is SEHNR, CDR2 FQNEAQ, per germline (reference sequence). The CDR3 has 12 amino acids. The CDR3, as DNA: TGTGCCGGCAGCTTAGGAGTCTATGGCTACACCTTC. Amino acids: CAGSLGVYGYTF. The whole variable domain, remainder taken from reference TRBV7-9 and TRBJ1-2, is DTGVSQNPRHKITKRGQNVTFRCDPISEHNRLYWYRQTLGQGPEFLTYFQNEAQLEKSRLLSDRFSAERPKGSFSTLEIQRTEQGDSAMYLCAGSLGVYGYTFGSGTRLTVV.

This clonotype was seen a few times. The chain has TRBV12-5 and TRBJ1-1, with 7 bases matching TRBD1. The CDR3 consists of 13 residues. V lost 2 bases to trimming and J lost 3 bases; unmatched junction nucleotides: 0. The germline gives CDR1 LGHNT, CDR2 FRNRAP. CDR3 nucleotides: TGTGCTAGTGGTTTGAGGGGGCACACTGAAGCTTTCTTT. This gives the protein CASGLRGHTEAFF.

This clonotype was seen only a few times. V is TRBV4-1 and J is TRBJ1-1; tentatively, D is TRBD1 (5 bases). Deletions cut 1 base from V and 3 bases from J, with 15 bases between. Germline assignment: CDR1 MGHRA and CDR2 YSYEKL. CDR3 length equals 16 residues. The CDR3 bases are TGCGCCAGCAGCCAAGTGGGGGTCCGGCTGGACACTGAAGCTTTCTTT. Its protein is CASSQVGVRLDTEAFF.

The table lists this clonotype with a few counts. In DNA form, the CDR3 reads TGTGCCAGCAGTTTCTCCAGGGGGTCAAATCAGCCCCAGCATTTT. Protein sequence: CASSFSRGSNQPQHF. The chain employs TRBV27 and TRBJ1-5; 7 nucleotides agree with TRBD1. The trim removed 3 bases at V and 4 bases at J, leaving 6 bases unmatched. Germline loops: CDR1 MNHEY, CDR2 SMNVEV (reference sequence). The CDR3 length is 15 residues.

The chain carries TRBV18 and TRBJ2-7; 9 bases align to TRBD1. The CDR3 is 14 amino acids. The V and J ends lost 5 bases and 5 bases, in that order; junction bases with no gene match: 7. Germline CDR1 and CDR2: KGHSH and LQKENI. CDR3 sequence reads: CASSSGQGFNEQYF. The CDR3 bases are TGTGCCAGCTCATCCGGACAGGGGTTTAACGAGCAGTACTTC.

This clonotype has just one count. The V gene is TRBV5-1, the J gene TRBJ1-2; D uncertain. CDR3 length equals 14 residues. V shed 4 bases and J shed 4 bases, with 14 bases lying between them. Germline CDR1 is SGHRS and CDR2 is YFSETQ. The CDR3, as DNA: TGCGCCAGCAGCGCGGGGTGGGAGCCCTATGGCTACACCTTC. Translation gives CASSAGWEPYGYTF. The full variable domain, its missing parts supplied by reference TRBV5-1 and TRBJ1-2, is KAGVTQTPRYLIKTRGQQVTLSCSPISGHRSVSWYQQTPGQGLQFLFEYFSETQRNKGNFPGRFSGRQFSNSRSEMNVSTLELGDSALYLCASSAGWEPYGYTFGSGTRLTVV.

This clonotype has more than one count but fewer than ten. The chain carries TRBV12-3 or TRBV12-4 and TRBJ1-2; D ambiguous. V lost 4 bases to trimming and J lost 4 bases, with 13 bases between them. The CDR3 runs 14 residues. CDR3 loop: CASSSKLAGYGYTF. CDR3 nucleotides: TGTGCCAGCAGTTCGAAGTTGGCAGGCTATGGCTACACCTTC.

The chain links TRBV19 to TRBJ1-1; TRBD1 is a possible D gene (6 bases). CDR1 is LNHDA, CDR2 SQIVND, per germline (reference sequence). The CDR3 covers 14 residues. V lost 2 bases and J lost 8, with 15 bases in between. CDR3 in DNA: TGTGCCAGTAGTATAATCCCGGGGGACAAAGAAGCTTTCTTT. Translating it yields CASSIIPGDKEAFF.

The sample holds a few counts of this clonotype. This chain connects TRBV7-9 to TRBJ2-2; tentative D call: TRBD1 (5 bases). This CDR3 has 15 amino acids. The germline gives CDR1 SEHNR, CDR2 FQNEAQ (reference sequence). The V end was cut by 5 bases, the J end by 5 bases, with 15 bases between. CDR3: CASSPPRGYTGELFF. CDR3 bases: TGTGCCAGCAGCCCCCCAAGGGGATATACCGGGGAGCTGTTTTTT.

The chain is built from TRBV27 and TRBJ2-5; a possible D gene is TRBD1 (5 bases). The CDR3 extends over 15 amino acids. V lost 5 bases and J 0 bases, leaving 13 bases between the germline ends. Germline values: CDR1 MNHEY, CDR2 SMNVEV (reference sequence). The CDR3 coding sequence is TGTGCCAGCAGTCCCTTGGACATGGACCAAGAGACCCAGTACTTC. Translating gives CASSPLDMDQETQYF.